The 17 T cell receptor beta chains in this list originate from one sample, sequenced in a study of shared clonotypes between healthy human individuals. Libraries were prepared by immunoSEQ multiplex PCR; TCRdb keeps only in-frame clonotypes and omits some of them. This sample has 2 million to 2.5 million clones, with 85% to 95% found just once. Sequencing used naive CD4+ T cells from PBMCs. Subset of the sample: CD45RA+ positively selected. The receptors were sampled from a man aged 18 to 35 in good health. Some clones in this sample may be carry-over from other donors' samples.

This clone was counted a single time. The chain carries TRBV28 and TRBJ2-3; no firm D call. Germline V gene lookup returns CDR1 MDHEN and CDR2 SYDVKM. V lost 3 bases, J lost 2 bases, and 15 bases lay in between. The CDR3 is 16 residues long. CDR3 sequence reads: CASSLSANPLTDTQYF. The CDR3 DNA reads as TGTGCCAGCAGTTTGTCAGCGAATCCCCTCACAGATACGCAGTATTTT. The full variable domain, with the rest looked up from reference TRBV28 and TRBJ2-3, is DVKVTQSSRYLVKRTGEKVFLECVQDMDHENMFWYRQDPGLGLRLIYFSYDVKMKEKGDIPEGYSVSREKKERFSLILESASTNQTSMYLCASSLSANPLTDTQYFGPGTRLTVL.

Here the CDR3 DNA reads TGCGCCAGCAGCCAAGATACGGGACGGCCTGCGGATGAGCAGTACTTC. It is translated as CASSQDTGRPADEQYF. The chain links TRBV4-3 to TRBJ2-7; D tentatively fits TRBD1 or TRBD2 (5 bases each). This CDR3 contains 16 residues. Germline V gene data show CDR1 as LGHNA and CDR2 as YSLEER. V was shortened by 0 bases and J by 7 bases, with 19 bases between the two germline ends.

With respect to this clone: A read error may account for a junction end that differs from germline. V is TRBV5-6 and J is TRBJ2-5, with D hard to call. CDR3 length: 13 amino acids. In germline, CDR1 is SGHDT, CDR2 YYEEEE. The CDR3 nucleotides are TGTGCCACCAGCTTGGGTACTTTCGGGACCCAGTACTTC. Translated, it gives CATSLGTFGTQYF. The whole variable domain, filled in from reference TRBV5-6 and TRBJ2-5, reads DAGVTQSPTHLIKTRGQQVTLRCSPKSGHDTVSWYQQALGQGPQFIFQYYEEEERQRGNFPDRFSGHQFPNYSSELNVNALLLGDSALYLCATSLGTFGTQYFGPGTRLLVL.

CDR3 DNA sequence: TGCAGCGTCCTGACAGGGCCGGAGACCCAGTACTTC. Translating it yields CSVLTGPETQYF. The genes are TRBV29-1 and TRBJ2-5; 7 bases are shared with TRBD1. V dropped 6 bases and J dropped 5; count of bases not matched to a gene: 6. Germline V gene lookup returns CDR1 SQVTM and CDR2 ANQGSEA. The CDR3 is 12 amino acids.

This chain joins TRBV6-4 and TRBJ1-2; 10 nucleotides line up with TRBD1. This CDR3 region has 13 residues. Germline CDR1 and CDR2: MRHNA and SNTAGT. The CDR3: CGQGAQSSYGYTF. The CDR3 nucleotides read TGTGGACAGGGGGCGCAGAGTTCCTATGGCTACACCTTC.

The V and J genes are TRBV18 and TRBJ1-2; 7 nucleotides line up with TRBD1. The V gene end was trimmed by 2 bases and the J gene end by 4 bases; junction bases not matched to a gene: 7. The CDR3 sequence is 15 residues long. The germline CDR1 and CDR2 sequences are KGHSH and LQKENI. CDR3: CASSPFEGAGYGYTF. The CDR3 coding sequence is TGTGCCAGCTCACCATTCGAGGGGGCTGGCTATGGCTACACCTTC. Full variable domain (rest looked up from reference TRBV18 and TRBJ1-2): NAGVMQNPRHLVRRRGQEARLRCSPMKGHSHVYWYRQLPEEGLKFMVYLQKENIIDESGMPKERFSAEFPKEGPSILRIQQVVRGDSAAYFCASSPFEGAGYGYTFGSGTRLTVV.

As to this clone: The same CDR3 arises from other DNA sequences in this sample as well. The V gene is TRBV6-1, the J gene TRBJ1-4; no firm D call. Trimming cost V 2 bases and J 7 bases, with 5 bases left between them. The CDR3 loop spans 12 amino acids. The germline V gene has CDR1 MNHNS and CDR2 SASEGT. The CDR3 DNA follows: TGTGCCAGCAGTGAACGTGGTGAAAAACTGTTTTTT. This codes for CASSERGEKLFF.

The chain couples TRBV29-1 to TRBJ1-4; no firm D call. The germline CDR1 and CDR2 sequences are SQVTM and ANQGSEA. V dropped 5 bases and J dropped 5 bases, with 9 bases sitting between them. The length of the CDR3 is 12 residues. The CDR3 here is CSVLPPNEKLFF. The DNA of the CDR3 is TGCAGCGTTTTACCGCCGAATGAAAAACTGTTTTTT. Based on the CDR3 plus reference TRBV29-1 and TRBJ1-4, the full variable domain is SAVISQKPSRDICQRGTSLTIQCQVDSQVTMMFWYRQQPGQSLTLIATANQGSEATYESGFVIDKFPISRPNLTFSTLTVSNMSPEDSSIYLCSVLPPNEKLFFGSGTQLSVL.

This clone has just one count. The chain combines TRBV14 with TRBJ2-1; TRBD1 aligns across 9 bases. With 2 bases clipped from V and 5 bases from J, the junction kept 7 bases outside the gene matches. The CDR3 sequence is 16 residues long. CDR1 SGHDN and CDR2 FVKESK come from the germline V gene. The DNA of the CDR3 is TGTGCCAGCAGCCAAATCCCGGGACAGGGACACAATGAGCAGTTCTTC. Its protein product is CASSQIPGQGHNEQFF.

V gene TRBV15 combines with J gene TRBJ1-1; TRBD1 matches at 9 bases. This CDR3 has 13 residues. V trimming: 9 bases; J trimming: 4 bases; junction bases outside the gene matches: 6. CDR1 and CDR2 from the germline V gene are LNHNV and YYDKDF (reference sequence). The CDR3 reads CATPRQGVTEAFF. The DNA for the CDR3 is TGTGCCACTCCTCGACAGGGGGTCACTGAAGCTTTCTTT.

The chain combines TRBV28 with TRBJ1-1, with no clear D. V lost 1 base to trimming and J lost 4 bases, with 16 bases between them. The V gene's germline CDR1 is MDHEN and CDR2 SYDVKM. This CDR3 has 16 amino acids. CDR3 amino acids: CASSLSQARGTTEAFF. DNA of the CDR3: TGTGCCAGCAGTTTATCCCAGGCTCGCGGTACCACTGAAGCTTTCTTT.

The chain carries TRBV28 and TRBJ2-7; D possibly matches TRBD1 or TRBD2 (5 bases each). Germline CDR1 and CDR2: MDHEN and SYDVKM. There are 16 residues in the CDR3. Trimming took off 5 bases at V and 5 bases at J, with 22 bases between the two ends. CDR3 sequence (DNA): TGTGCCAGCAGTCTCCCCGGGACCACCCGAGACCACGAGCAGTACTTC. Its protein is CASSLPGTTRDHEQYF.

The chain couples TRBV5-4 to TRBJ2-2; D is possibly TRBD2 (5 bases). V lost 2 bases, J lost 7 bases, and 18 bases lay in between. From germline, CDR1 is SGHNT and CDR2 YYREEE (reference sequence). CDR3 length equals 16 residues. CDR3 region: CASSFDSTSMGGELFF. In DNA, the CDR3 is TGTGCCAGCAGCTTTGACTCCACTAGTATGGGCGGGGAGCTGTTTTTT. Combining the CDR3 with reference TRBV5-4 and TRBJ2-2 gives the whole variable domain ETGVTQSPTHLIKTRGQQVTLRCSSQSGHNTVSWYQQALGQGPQFIFQYYREEENGRGNFPPRFSGLQFPNYSSELNVNALELDDSALYLCASSFDSTSMGGELFFGEGSRLTVL.

The V call is TRBV10-3, the J call TRBJ1-3; D unclear. The CDR3 has 15 amino acids. Germline values: CDR1 ENHRY, CDR2 SYGVKD. The V gene lost 6 bases and the J gene lost 0 bases, with 12 bases spanning the gap. In DNA, the CDR3 is TGTGCCATCAGCCCCGGACTGACCTCTGGAAACACCATATATTTT. Residues: CAISPGLTSGNTIYF.

This clone was counted only a few times. The V call is TRBV6-1, the J call TRBJ1-1; 9 bases map to TRBD1. This CDR3 is 14 amino acids long. The junction had 7 bases not matched to a gene; V was cut back by 6 bases and J by 5 bases. CDR1 and CDR2 from the germline V gene are MNHNS and SASEGT. DNA of the CDR3: TGTGCCAGCAGACTAGACAGGGGGTGGACTGAAGCTTTCTTT. It yields the protein CASRLDRGWTEAFF.

This chain connects TRBV25-1 to TRBJ1-3; D remains ambiguous. There are 14 residues in the CDR3. The germline CDR1 and CDR2 sequences are MGHDK and SYGVNS. The ends were cut back, 1 base at V and 5 bases at J, with 9 bases in the middle. The CDR3 loop reads CASSESRKRNTIYF. The CDR3 region has the DNA TGTGCCAGCAGTGAATCTCGCAAGAGAAACACCATATATTTT.

V is TRBV7-9 and J is TRBJ1-2; no definite D call. The CDR3 runs to 12 residues. V dropped 2 bases and J dropped 8 bases, with 9 bases sitting between them. CDR1 is SEHNR, CDR2 FQNEAQ, per germline (reference sequence). CDR3 DNA sequence: TGTGCCAGCAGCTTAACCCGGAGGGGCTACACCTTC. It translates to CASSLTRRGYTF. Based on the CDR3 plus reference TRBV7-9 and TRBJ1-2, the full variable domain is DTGVSQNPRHKITKRGQNVTFRCDPISEHNRLYWYRQTLGQGPEFLTYFQNEAQLEKSRLLSDRFSAERPKGSFSTLEIQRTEQGDSAMYLCASSLTRRGYTFGSGTRLTVV.